This T cell receptor (beta chain) originates from a study of blood T cell repertoires in COVID-19. Germline CDR1 is MNHEY and CDR2 is SVGAGI. The CDR3 length is 15 residues. V was clipped by 6 bases and J by 1 base, with 16 bases between them. Participants had their cohort set by participant-reported clinical history. In the original processing: Researchers report that nucleated cell counts were estimated from reference gene primer amplification. TCRdb's table, derived via immunoSEQ multiplex PCR, lists solely in-frame clones and lacks some. That table is the source of V, J and clone size, and D and trimming were worked out from the DNA. This sample has 490,000 or so clones, with less than 90% found just once.

Sequencing was performed on PBMCs or T cells enriched from blood (not recorded which). This clonotype was obtained from a woman aged 55-70 years who had recovered from COVID-19. The V and J genes are TRBV6-5 and TRBJ2-7; TRBD1 might be the D (6 bases). This chain's CDR3 is CASSRTVLLSYEQYV. The CDR3 DNA is TGTGCCAGCAGCCGGACAGTTCTCCTATCCTACGAGCAGTACGTC.